The 10 T cell receptor beta chains presented below share a single source sample, sequenced in a study of blood T cells in healthy people across ages. The use of a sample-barcoded 5' primer and a J-beta primer mix characterized a second PCR of roughly 7 to 12 cycles. TCRdb fed the 5' RACE reads into MiXCR, producing one record per CDR3 protein. The table includes around 2 million distinct CDR3 sequences, about two fifths detected once. Sequencing input: blood. Source of these receptors: a human donor in good health.

This chain uses TRBV7-9 with TRBJ1-1; TRBD1 is a possible D gene (6 bases). The CDR3 is 15 residues long. V lost 5 bases and J lost 7, with 20 bases in between. Germline CDR1 is SEHNR and CDR2 is FQNEAQ (reference sequence). CDR3 sequence reads: CASSPRTARTGEAFF. The CDR3 DNA sequence: TGTGCCAGCAGCCCACGGACAGCGAGGACCGGTGAAGCTTTCTTT. The variable domain in full, completed from reference TRBV7-9 and TRBJ1-1, reads DTGVSQNPRHKITKRGQNVTFRCDPISEHNRLYWYRQTLGQGPEFLTYFQNEAQLEKSRLLSDRFSAERPKGSFSTLEIQRTEQGDSAMYLCASSPRTARTGEAFFGQGTRLTVV.

In this sample, this clonotype turned up a few times. The chain links TRBV29-1 to TRBJ2-3; maybe TRBD1 (8 bases). The V gene lost 7 bases and the J gene lost 0 bases, with 14 bases spanning the gap. CDR3 length equals 14 residues. Germline V CDR1 and CDR2: SQVTM, ANQGSEA. This CDR3 is CSAGQGGSTDTQYF. CDR3 coding DNA: TGCAGCGCAGGACAGGGAGGGAGCACAGATACGCAGTATTTT.

This clonotype turned up a few times. This chain uses TRBV12-3 or TRBV12-4 with TRBJ1-1; D ambiguous. V lost 1 base, J lost 10 bases, and 10 bases lay in between. The CDR3 is made up of 12 amino acids. The CDR3 loop is CASSLGYRGAFF. In nucleotides, the CDR3 is TGTGCCAGCAGTTTAGGATATCGCGGAGCTTTCTTT.

CDR3 residues: CATSAGESYGYTF. The CDR3 nucleotides read TGTGCCACCAGTGCGGGGGAGAGCTATGGCTACACCTTC. The chain uses TRBV24-1 and TRBJ1-2; D possibly corresponds to TRBD1 (5 bases). V was shortened by 5 bases and J by 4 bases, with 10 bases between the two germline ends. The germline gives CDR1 KGHDR, CDR2 SFDVKD. This CDR3 spans 13 amino acids.

This clonotype was recorded once. This sequence joins TRBV6-5 and TRBJ2-3, with D perhaps TRBD2 (5 bases). CDR3 length: 14 residues. In germline, CDR1 is MNHEY, CDR2 SVGAGI. The germline V and J ends were trimmed by 6 bases and 3 bases, with 13 bases remaining between them. The DNA for the CDR3 is TGTGCCAGCAGAAACCTTCCGGGGACAGATACGCAGTATTTT. Translation: CASRNLPGTDTQYF.

Details on this clonotype: A read error may produce the germline difference seen at one junction end. The chain is built from TRBV12-3 or TRBV12-4 and TRBJ1-5; D remains unclear. This CDR3 is built from 14 residues. The CDR3 DNA follows: TGTGCCAGCAGTTTGGTACAAAGCAGTCAGCCCCAGCATTTT. Residues: CASSLVQSSQPQHF.

This clonotype was seen a few times. V usage is TRBV28 and J usage is TRBJ2-7; either TRBD1 or TRBD2 may supply D (5 bases each). Trimming left V 6 bases short and J 2 bases short, with 14 bases between. CDR3 length: 14 amino acids. Per germline, CDR1 MDHEN and CDR2 SYDVKM. CDR3 DNA: TGTGCCAGCAGAAACAACCGGGACCCCTACGAGCAGTACTTC. Its protein is CASRNNRDPYEQYF.

This clonotype was found once. V gene TRBV20-1 combines with J gene TRBJ2-7; D perhaps matches TRBD1 (6 bases). The V gene's germline CDR1 is DFQATT and CDR2 SNEGSKA (reference sequence). The CDR3 consists of 13 residues. The V end was cut by 4 bases, the J end by 1 base, with 11 bases between. CDR3 coding DNA: TGCAGTGCTAAAGGACAGCCGTCCTACGAGCAGTACTTC. Protein: CSAKGQPSYEQYF.

The table lists this clonotype with many counts. J is TRBJ1-2 and V is TRBV5-1; 11 bases agree with TRBD1. The germline gives CDR1 SGHRS, CDR2 YFSETQ. The V gene end was trimmed by 4 bases and the J gene end by 6 bases; junction bases not matched to a gene: 5. The CDR3 has 14 amino acids. The CDR3 loop reads CASSPGQGVDGYTF. Written as DNA, the CDR3 is TGCGCCAGCAGCCCGGGACAGGGGGTTGATGGCTACACCTTC.

The J gene is TRBJ1-2, the V gene TRBV9; the match to TRBD1 covers 8 bases. CDR3 length equals 15 residues. The V gene's germline CDR1 is SGDLS and CDR2 YYNGEE. V shed 2 bases and J 6 bases; nucleotides not matched to a gene: 9. In DNA, the CDR3 is TGTGCCAGCAGCGTCGAACCGGGACAGGTCGATGGCTACACCTTC. Protein product: CASSVEPGQVDGYTF.